This T cell receptor beta chain is drawn from a study of cytomegalovirus exposure and HLA in healthy donors. In the PCR, 60 Vbeta and 13 Jbeta primers were used. Assay used: immunoSEQ multiplex PCR; TCRdb lists only in-frame clones, some missing. Here the sample spans roughly 110,000 clones, roughly three quarters being singletons. In germline, CDR1 is SGHVS, CDR2 FNYEAQ. CDR3 length equals 21 residues. Trimming removed 5 bases from V and 3 bases from J, with 34 bases in between. This sequence joins TRBV7-6 and TRBJ2-5; D is possibly TRBD1 (6 bases). This TCR derives from a young man in good health and CMV-seronegative. The sequenced sample was PBMCs. The DNA for the CDR3 is TGTGCCAGCAGCCGCAATTTCGGTCAGGGCAGGCCTAAGGGGGTGGAAGAGACCCAGTACTTC. Amino acids: CASSRNFGQGRPKGVEETQYF.